The 25 T cell receptor beta chains given below trace back to one sample, sequenced in a study of tumor-infiltrating lymphocytes in primary liver carcinoma. Taking 20-30 mg of unsorted bulk tissue, the authors co-extracted RNA and DNA. Using a constant-region primer together with ProtoScript II reverse transcriptase, TCR beta cDNA was made from approximately 500 ng of total RNA. Three nested multiplex PCR rounds, a slightly modified ARM-PCR, produced the libraries for TCR beta. The study ran its first two PCR rounds for nine to eleven cycles each, using TRBV1-TRBV30 forward primers and a C-beta reverse primer. TCRdb re-called the multiplex PCR reads through MiXCR, storing one row per CDR3 protein. This table has some 64,000 distinct CDR3 sequences, roughly two thirds appearing once. The sample consisted of liver tumor tissue from sampling region 4. The subset denotes: tumor region T4, right-lateral pole. All receptors come from a man in his forties with primary liver carcinoma and hepatitis B virus infection.

Note on this clonotype: At one end the junction does not follow the germline gene, possibly because of a read error. The J gene is TRBJ2-7, the V gene TRBV9; tentatively, D is TRBD1 (7 bases). The CDR3 consists of 14 residues. Germline V lookup: CDR1 SGDLS, CDR2 YYNGEE. CDR3 nucleotides: TGTGCCAGCTGCGTAGAGCAGGGGGGCTACGAGCAGTACTTC. It codes for CASCVEQGGYEQYF.

Regarding this clonotype: The germline gene is not matched at one end of the junction; a read error may be the cause. V is TRBV11-2 and J is TRBJ2-2; 7 bases map to TRBD2. Germline CDR1 SGHAT, CDR2 FQNNGV. The CDR3 length is 15 residues. The CDR3 reads CAISPSREVVGELVF. The CDR3 DNA follows: TGTGCCATCAGCCCCAGTCGGGAGGTAGTCGGGGAGCTGGTTTTT.

In the case of this clonotype: Germline and junction disagree at one end, which may indicate a read error. The chain recombines TRBV6-6 with TRBJ1-1, with a weak D call TRBD1 (5 bases). CDR3 length equals 12 residues. Germline values: CDR1 MNHNY, CDR2 SVGAGI (reference sequence). The CDR3 DNA reads as TGTGCTAGCAGTTACTCGGACACTGAAACTTTCTTT. Its translation is CASSYSDTETFF.

Points on this clonotype: The junction departs from germline at one end; a sequencing error may be responsible. The chain is built from TRBV7-9 and TRBJ2-1, with D uncertain. The CDR3 is 17 amino acids. The V gene's germline CDR1 is SEHNR and CDR2 FQNEAQ (reference sequence). The DNA for the CDR3 is TGTGCCAGTAGCTTACCACATCATGGGCCTAAAACAAATGAGCAGTTCTTC. Protein: CASSLPHHGPKTNEQFF.

A few counts support this clonotype. V is TRBV6-1 and J is TRBJ2-3, with 11 bases identical to TRBD2. V shed 7 bases, J shed 0 bases, and the junction held 6 bases outside the gene matches. The germline V gene encodes CDR1 MNHNS and CDR2 SASEGT. CDR3 length equals 16 residues. CDR3 bases: TGTGCCAGCATGGAACTAGCGGGAGTAAGCACAGATACGCAGTATTTT. It specifies CASMELAGVSTDTQYF.

Worth noting for this clonotype: The junction departs from germline at one end; a sequencing error may be responsible. V is TRBV10-3 and J is TRBJ2-7; tentatively, D is TRBD2 (5 bases). CDR1 and CDR2 from the germline V gene are ENHRY and SYGVKD. This CDR3 has 15 amino acids. CDR3 nucleotides: TGTGCCATCAGCGAGATCAGGTTAAGGACTTACGACCAGTACTTC. It codes for CAISEIRLRTYDQYF.

Only a few counts were recorded for this clonotype. The chain has TRBV5-6 and TRBJ1-2; possibly TRBD1 for D (5 bases). V lost 0 bases and J 8 bases, leaving 8 bases between the germline ends. This CDR3 comprises 12 residues. Germline CDR1 reads SGHDT; CDR2 reads YYEEEE. The CDR3 region has the DNA TGTGCCAGCAGCTTGGAACCAGGGGGCTACACCTTC. It translates to CASSLEPGGYTF.

Remarks on this clonotype: Being one base from a much bigger clone, this may be a read error. This chain links TRBV5-1 with TRBJ2-5; the D call may be TRBD1 or TRBD2 (5 bases each). V lost 9 bases to trimming and J lost 2 bases, with 17 bases between them. The CDR3 consists of 14 residues. The germline V gene encodes CDR1 SGHRS and CDR2 YFSETQ. CDR3 in amino acids: CANRSRRLQETQYF. The CDR3 DNA follows: TGCGCCAACAGGAGCAGGAGGCTTCAAGAGACCCAGTACTTC.

V gene TRBV11-2 combines with J gene TRBJ1-1; tentatively, D is TRBD1 (6 bases). The germline V gene has CDR1 SGHAT and CDR2 FQNNGV. The V end lost 7 bases, the J end lost 4 bases, and 22 bases lay between the germline ends. The CDR3 sequence is 16 residues long. CDR3 nucleotides: TGTGCCAGCATCCGAGTTAGGGCAGGGGTCTCCACTGAAGCTTTCTTT. Protein: CASIRVRAGVSTEAFF.

The V call is TRBV5-1, the J call TRBJ2-1; 7 bases agree with TRBD1. The V gene end was trimmed by 9 bases and the J gene end by 4 bases; junction bases not matched to a gene: 10. The length of the CDR3 is 14 residues. The germline CDR1 and CDR2 sequences are SGHRS and YFSETQ. As DNA, the CDR3 is TGCGCCAACAACCCTCAGGGGGATTACAATGAGCAGTTCTTC. Translating it yields CANNPQGDYNEQFF.

CDR3 coding DNA: TGCGCCAGCAGCCTCAAAGGGACAGCAGCTTACGAGCAGTACTTC. Amino acid sequence: CASSLKGTAAYEQYF. The chain links TRBV4-3 to TRBJ2-7, with 7 bases fitting TRBD1. Unmatched junction bases numbered 10, after V lost 4 bases and J lost 4 bases. The germline CDR1 and CDR2 sequences are LGHNA and YSLEER. This CDR3 comprises 15 residues.

This clonotype was seen many times. Compared with germline, one end of the junction differs, possibly owing to a read error. This rearrangement joins TRBV30 to TRBJ2-1; 11 positions agree with TRBD2. The CDR3 runs to 16 residues. Germline V gene lookup returns CDR1 GTSNPN and CDR2 SVGIG (reference sequence). The CDR3 region has the DNA TGTGCCTGGGGTGTATGGAGACTAGCGGGAATGAATGAGCAGTTCTTC. This codes for CAWGVWRLAGMNEQFF.

Regarding this clonotype: The conserved phenylalanine or tryptophan is not found at the CDR3 terminus, so this likely reflects a read error. This chain connects TRBV5-1 to TRBJ1-2, with 7 bases aligning to TRBD1. The CDR3 has 15 amino acids. Germline V gene sequence: CDR1 SGHRS, CDR2 YFSETQ. Trimming removed 1 base from V and 5 bases from J; junction bases left unmatched: 8. The CDR3 region is CASSLNPGTVYGYTL. The CDR3, as DNA: TGCGCCAGCAGCTTGAACCCCGGGACAGTGTATGGCTACACCTTG.

This clonotype showed up many times. The V call is TRBV2, the J call TRBJ1-1, with unresolved D. The CDR3 has 13 residues. The germline CDR1 and CDR2 sequences are SNHLY and FYNNEI. V was shortened by 3 bases and J by 4 bases, with 9 bases between the two germline ends. The CDR3 sequence: CASSENGVTEAFF. The CDR3 nucleotides read TGTGCCAGCAGTGAGAATGGGGTCACTGAAGCTTTCTTT.

Concerning this clonotype: A junction end diverges from the germline sequence, so it may reflect a read error. This sequence joins TRBV7-8 and TRBJ2-1; the match to TRBD2 covers 8 bases. This CDR3 is built from 15 residues. From germline, CDR1 is SGHVS and CDR2 FQNEAQ. Here the CDR3 DNA reads TGTGCCAGCAGCTTAGGCTTTGGCGGGAGGAATGAGCAGTCCTTC. Its translation: CASSLGFGGRNEQSF.

Details on this clonotype: The DNA is omitted, as the CDR3 cannot be located on it reliably, and the CDR3 follows TCRdb's listing. V usage is TRBV10-3 and J usage is TRBJ1-2; TRBD1, the D gene given by the table, was not confirmed from the DNA. Germline CDR1 is ENHRY and CDR2 is SYGVKD. The CDR3 has 15 amino acids, counting both end residues. The CDR3 is CAISESQGAYYGCTF.

Comment on this clonotype: At one end, the junction sequence differs from germline, possibly due to a read error. This rearrangement joins TRBV5-1 to TRBJ2-7, with 7 bases fitting TRBD2. The CDR3 has 13 amino acids. Germline V gene data show CDR1 as SGHRS and CDR2 as YFSETQ. Here the CDR3 reads CVSSLGLIYKRYF. The CDR3 DNA is TGCGTCAGCAGCTTGGGACTAATCTATAAGCGGTACTTC.

With regard to this clonotype: An end of the junction does not agree with germline; a read error may underlie this. The CDR3 DNA reads as TGCGCCAACAGCCGAGAGGGGTATAGAAACACCATATATTTT. Residues: CANSREGYRNTIYF. The genes are TRBV4-3 and TRBJ1-3; D possibly corresponds to TRBD1 (5 bases). This CDR3 comprises 14 residues. Germline-derived CDR1 and CDR2 are LGHNA and YSLEER.

Points on this clonotype: The junction shows a germline mismatch at one end, possibly a read error. The J gene is TRBJ2-3, the V gene TRBV12-3 or TRBV12-4; 9 bases align to TRBD1. The length of the CDR3 is 15 residues. The CDR3, as DNA: TGTGCCAGCAGATACGACACAGGGGGCGAAGATACGCACTGTTTT. This encodes CASRYDTGGEDTHCF.

With regard to this clonotype: One end of the junction is discordant with germline, which a read error may explain. The rearrangement joins TRBV28 to TRBJ1-1, with no clear D. Per germline, CDR1 MDHEN and CDR2 SYDVKM. This CDR3 has 17 residues. CDR3 sequence (DNA): TGTGCCAGCGGTTTATTCGTCTCGGTTTTAGGGAACACTAAAGCTCTCTTT. It yields the protein CASGLFVSVLGNTKALF.

This sequence joins TRBV5-1 and TRBJ2-3; D uncertain. This CDR3 has 13 amino acids. Germline V gives CDR1 SGHRS, CDR2 YFSETQ. The V end was cut by 5 bases, the J end by 2 bases, with 9 bases between. CDR3: CASRGTVTDTQYF. CDR3 bases: TGCGCCAGCAGGGGAACAGTCACAGATACGCAGTATTTT.

The chain carries TRBV11-2 and TRBJ1-3, with unresolved D. V lost 5 bases and J lost 4, with 9 bases in between. This CDR3 region has 13 residues. Germline V CDR1 and CDR2: SGHAT, FQNNGV. The CDR3: CASSPSTGNTIYF. The CDR3 bases are TGTGCCAGCAGCCCCTCGACAGGAAACACCATATATTTT.

As for this clonotype: The junction departs from germline at one end; a sequencing error may be responsible. V is TRBV29-1 and J is TRBJ1-1, with TRBD1 as a possible D gene (6 bases). Looked up from germline, CDR1 is SQVTM and CDR2 is ANQGSEA. CDR3 length equals 15 residues. The CDR3 DNA is TGCAGCGTTGCCGGGGGCTGGGACATGAACACTAAAGCTTTCTTT. Translating gives CSVAGGWDMNTKAFF.

The chain recombines TRBV11-2 with TRBJ2-2; D is ambiguous. Trimming cost V 3 bases and J 11 bases, with 19 bases left between them. CDR3 length: 15 residues. Looked up from germline, CDR1 is SGHAT and CDR2 is FQNNGV. CDR3 sequence reads: CASSFARSNTVELFF. DNA for the CDR3: TGTGCCAGCAGCTTTGCGAGATCGAACACCGTAGAGCTGTTTTTT.

V is TRBV4-2 and J is TRBJ2-7; 7 positions match TRBD1. The CDR3 spans 14 residues. Unmatched junction bases numbered 13, after V lost 1 base and J lost 13 bases. The V gene's germline CDR1 is LGHNA and CDR2 YNFKEQ. The DNA for the CDR3 is TGTGCCAGCAGCCAAGGACAGGGTGACTACGGGCAATACTTC. Its protein product is CASSQGQGDYGQYF.